This T cell receptor beta chain was recorded in a study of blood T cell repertoires in COVID-19. Study overall: Sites in the United States, Italy and Spain provided acute and convalescent COVID-19 samples. The cDNA or gDNA used as material had been derived from T cells, B-cell-depleted T cells, or PBMCs.

In the original analysis: The authors estimated nucleated cell counts from reference gene primer amplification. Only in-frame clones appear in the TCRdb table, and some are missing; sequencing was by immunoSEQ multiplex PCR. V and J calls and clone size are copied from that table; D and trimming were computed from the DNA. The data show a few hundred thousand clones, around 85% seen once. The CDR3 loop spans 13 amino acids. V dropped 7 bases and J dropped 5; count of bases not matched to a gene: 8. CDR1 SNHLY and CDR2 FYNNEI come from the germline V gene. This clone was seen once. The source of this sequence is a human donor in a cohort sampled during active COVID-19. The sample was peripheral blood. The V gene is TRBV2, the J gene TRBJ2-7; TRBD2 matches 7 bases. The CDR3 sequence: CASTRDYLNEQYF. DNA of the CDR3: TGTGCCAGCACTCGGGACTATTTAAACGAGCAGTACTTC.